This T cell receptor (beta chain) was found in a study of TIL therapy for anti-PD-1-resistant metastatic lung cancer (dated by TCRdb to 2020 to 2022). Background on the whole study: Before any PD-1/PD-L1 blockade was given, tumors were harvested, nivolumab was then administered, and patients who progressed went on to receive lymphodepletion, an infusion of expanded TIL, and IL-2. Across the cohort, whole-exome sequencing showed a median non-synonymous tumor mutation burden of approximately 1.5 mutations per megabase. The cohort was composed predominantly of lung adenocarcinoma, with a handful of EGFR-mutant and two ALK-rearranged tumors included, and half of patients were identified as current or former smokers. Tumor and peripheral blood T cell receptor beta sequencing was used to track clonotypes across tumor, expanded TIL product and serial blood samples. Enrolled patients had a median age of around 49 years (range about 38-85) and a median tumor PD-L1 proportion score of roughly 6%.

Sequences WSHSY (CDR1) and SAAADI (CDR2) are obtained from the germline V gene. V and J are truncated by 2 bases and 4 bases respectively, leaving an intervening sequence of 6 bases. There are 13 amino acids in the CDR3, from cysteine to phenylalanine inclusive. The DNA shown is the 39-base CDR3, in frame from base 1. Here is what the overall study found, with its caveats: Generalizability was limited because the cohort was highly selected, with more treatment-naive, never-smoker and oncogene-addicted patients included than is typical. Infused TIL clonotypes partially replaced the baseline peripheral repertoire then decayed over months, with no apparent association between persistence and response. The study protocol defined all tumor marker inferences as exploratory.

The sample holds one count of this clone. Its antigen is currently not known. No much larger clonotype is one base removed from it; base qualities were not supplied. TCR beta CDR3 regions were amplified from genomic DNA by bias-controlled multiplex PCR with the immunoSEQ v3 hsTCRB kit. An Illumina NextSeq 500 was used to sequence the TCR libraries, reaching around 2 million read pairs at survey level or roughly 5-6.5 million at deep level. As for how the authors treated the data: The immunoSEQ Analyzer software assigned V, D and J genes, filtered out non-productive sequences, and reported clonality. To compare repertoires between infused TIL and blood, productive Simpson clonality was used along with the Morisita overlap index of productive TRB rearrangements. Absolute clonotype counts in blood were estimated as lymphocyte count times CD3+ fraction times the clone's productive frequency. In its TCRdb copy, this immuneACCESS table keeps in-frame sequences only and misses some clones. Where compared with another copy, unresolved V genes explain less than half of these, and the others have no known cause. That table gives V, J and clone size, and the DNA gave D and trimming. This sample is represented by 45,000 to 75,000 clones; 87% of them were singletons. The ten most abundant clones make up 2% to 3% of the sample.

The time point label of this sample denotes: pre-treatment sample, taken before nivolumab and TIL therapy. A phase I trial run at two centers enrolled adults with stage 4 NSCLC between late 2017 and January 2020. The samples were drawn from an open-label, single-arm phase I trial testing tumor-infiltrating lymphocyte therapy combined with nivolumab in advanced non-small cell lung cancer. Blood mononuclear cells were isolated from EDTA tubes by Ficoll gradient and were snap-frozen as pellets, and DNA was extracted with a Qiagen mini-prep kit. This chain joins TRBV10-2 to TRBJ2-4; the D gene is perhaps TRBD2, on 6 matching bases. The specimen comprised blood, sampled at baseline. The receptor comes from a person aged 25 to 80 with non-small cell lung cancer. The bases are TGCGCCAGCAGTGAGGGGGGGAAAAACATTCAGTACTTC. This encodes CASSEGGKNIQYF.